The sample holds one count of the clone carrying this T cell receptor (beta chain). Original analysis: Using reference gene primer amplification, nucleated cell counts were estimated. Assay: immunoSEQ multiplex PCR; the TCRdb copy retains only in-frame clones and omits some. For V, J and clone size, that table is used; D and trimming come from the DNA. The table lists approximately 28,000 clones, roughly 80% of them singletons. The data were taken from a study of blood T cell repertoires in COVID-19. The CDR3 totals 13 residues. Germline CDR1 is SNHLY and CDR2 is FYNNEI. The V end lost 6 bases, the J end lost 6 bases, and 14 bases lay between the germline ends.

The source of this sequence is a woman aged 55-69 years with acute or convalescent COVID-19. The chain employs TRBV2 and TRBJ1-2; a possible D gene is TRBD1 (5 bases). Sample: peripheral blood. As DNA, the CDR3 is TGTGCCAGCAGCCCTTTGGCGGGGGATGGCTACACCTTC. The encoded protein is CASSPLAGDGYTF. Variable domain in full (rest from reference TRBV2 and TRBJ1-2): EPEVTQTPSHQVTQMGQEVILRCVPISNHLYFYWYRQILGQKVEFLVSFYNNEISEKSEIFDDQFSVERPDGSNFTLKIRSTKLEDSAMYFCASSPLAGDGYTFGSGTRLTVV.